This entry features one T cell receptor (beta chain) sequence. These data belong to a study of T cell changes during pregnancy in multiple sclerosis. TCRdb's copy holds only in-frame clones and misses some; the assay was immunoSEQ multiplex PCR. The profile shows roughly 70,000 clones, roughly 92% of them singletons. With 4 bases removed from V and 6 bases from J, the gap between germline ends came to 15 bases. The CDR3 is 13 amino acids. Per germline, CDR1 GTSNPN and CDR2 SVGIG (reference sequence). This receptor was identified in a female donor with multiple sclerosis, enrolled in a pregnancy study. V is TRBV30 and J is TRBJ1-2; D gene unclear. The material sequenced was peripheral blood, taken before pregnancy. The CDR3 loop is CAWTPPGWDGYTF. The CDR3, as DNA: TGTGCCTGGACACCTCCGGGGTGGGATGGCTACACCTTC.